These 6 T cell receptor beta chains were sequenced from one sample in a study of T cells in tuberculosis. The table came from immunoSEQ multiplex PCR; TCRdb's copy has only in-frame clones and leaves some out. This sample has fewer than 40,000 clones, with roughly 82% found just once. Time point in this sample: new active TB diagnosis, blood taken before or within 7 days of starting treatment. This sample comprised PBMCs, obtained at tuberculosis diagnosis. These TCRs come from an adult with tuberculosis.

The rearrangement uses TRBV13 and TRBJ1-1; 8 bases match TRBD1. Germline loops: CDR1 PRHDT, CDR2 FYEKMQ (reference sequence). CDR3 length equals 15 residues. Trimming cost V 5 bases and J 2 bases; bases outside gene matches: 7. The CDR3: CASSPVGTGNTEAFF. The CDR3 region has the DNA TGTGCCAGCAGCCCCGTAGGGACAGGCAACACTGAAGCTTTCTTT. Based on the CDR3 plus reference TRBV13 and TRBJ1-1, the full variable domain is AAGVIQSPRHLIKEKRETATLKCYPIPRHDTVYWYQQGPGQDPQFLISFYEKMQSDKGSIPDRFSAQQFSDYHSELNMSSLELGDSALYFCASSPVGTGNTEAFFGQGTRLTVV.

The chain is built from TRBV18 and TRBJ1-1, with 10 bases fitting TRBD1. Germline V gene data show CDR1 as KGHSH and CDR2 as LQKENI. The V and J ends lost 6 bases and 2 bases, in that order; junction bases with no gene match: 6. The CDR3 runs to 15 residues. CDR3 protein: CASSSGQGVNTEAFF. The CDR3 DNA reads as TGTGCCAGCTCGTCCGGACAGGGGGTTAACACTGAAGCTTTCTTT.

The chain recombines TRBV19 with TRBJ2-1; tentative D call: TRBD1 (6 bases). The CDR3 spans 16 residues. Germline V lookup: CDR1 LNHDA, CDR2 SQIVND (reference sequence). Deletions cut 1 base from V and 2 bases from J, with 12 bases between. The CDR3 reads CASSIGSWGPYNEQFF. As DNA, the CDR3 is TGTGCCAGTAGTATAGGGTCTTGGGGGCCCTACAATGAGCAGTTCTTC.

V gene TRBV30 combines with J gene TRBJ1-6; 8 positions agree with TRBD1. With V trimmed by 7 bases and J by 10 bases, 9 bases remained unmatched. In germline, CDR1 is GTSNPN, CDR2 SVGIG (reference sequence). CDR3 length equals 13 residues. The CDR3 loop reads CASDRGVGSPLHF. The CDR3 DNA follows: TGTGCCTCAGACAGGGGAGTTGGGTCACCCCTCCACTTT.

The genes are TRBV2 and TRBJ2-7, with D possibly matching TRBD1 (6 bases). V shed 3 bases and J shed 3 bases, with 12 bases lying between them. Germline-derived CDR1 and CDR2 are SNHLY and FYNNEI. The CDR3 extends over 14 amino acids. The CDR3 loop is CASSDGTPYYEQYF. The CDR3, as DNA: TGTGCCAGCAGTGATGGGACACCCTACTACGAGCAGTACTTC.

This clone was detected once. The V gene is TRBV28, the J gene TRBJ1-2, with no clear D. The CDR3 has 13 amino acids. Germline assignment: CDR1 MDHEN and CDR2 SYDVKM. V gave up 5 bases and J gave up 5 bases, with 12 bases separating them. Here the CDR3 DNA reads TGTGCCAGCAGTCCCCCGATAGTTTATGGCTACACCTTC. Translation: CASSPPIVYGYTF.